Below, 6 T cell receptor beta chains from the same sample are listed, as sequenced in a study of cytomegalovirus exposure and HLA in healthy donors. The PCR employed 60 Vbeta primers together with 13 Jbeta primers. The table came from immunoSEQ multiplex PCR; TCRdb's copy has only in-frame clones and leaves some out. Found here are 150,000 to 200,000 clones, approximately 76% of them singletons; the top ten hold roughly 2%. Sequencing was performed on PBMCs. These receptors were collected from a female donor in good health and CMV-seronegative.

The CDR3 DNA reads as TGTGCCAGTAGTAATAGCGGGGCGAGCACAGATACGCAGTATTTT. Protein sequence: CASSNSGASTDTQYF. The chain employs TRBV19 and TRBJ2-3; TRBD2 agrees at 8 bases. The CDR3 contains 15 residues. V was clipped by 4 bases and J by 0 bases; unmatched bases: 3. In germline, CDR1 is LNHDA, CDR2 SQIVND (reference sequence). The variable domain in full, with the rest retrieved from reference TRBV19 and TRBJ2-3, is DGGITQSPKYLFRKEGQNVTLSCEQNLNHDAMYWYRQDPGQGLRLIYYSQIVNDFQKGDIAEGYSVSREKKESFPLTVTSAQKNPTAFYLCASSNSGASTDTQYFGPGTRLTVL.

This clone was recorded once. The chain has TRBV25-1 and TRBJ2-5; TRBD2 matches at 13 bases. This CDR3 comprises 18 residues. J lost 7 bases, V lost 1 base, and 12 bases had no gene match. Germline CDR1 is MGHDK and CDR2 is SYGVNS. The CDR3 reads CASSEWSRLAGGPATQYF. CDR3 bases: TGTGCCAGCAGTGAATGGTCTCGACTAGCGGGGGGCCCCGCGACCCAGTACTTC.

V gene TRBV4-2 combines with J gene TRBJ1-2; D is undetermined. Germline-derived CDR1 and CDR2 are LGHNA and YNFKEQ. This CDR3 is 14 amino acids long. Trimming left V 1 base short and J 4 bases short, with 10 bases between. CDR3 nucleotides: TGTGCCAGCAGCCAAGCGGGTGGTGTCTATGGCTACACCTTC. It codes for CASSQAGGVYGYTF.

The V gene is TRBV15, the J gene TRBJ2-7, with 7 bases aligning to TRBD2. This CDR3 has 15 amino acids. The junction had 15 bases not matched to a gene; V was cut back by 8 bases and J by 5 bases. CDR1 and CDR2 from the germline V gene are LNHNV and YYDKDF (reference sequence). CDR3 sequence: CATSRREAMGDEQYF. CDR3 nucleotide sequence: TGTGCCACCTCACGTCGGGAGGCGATGGGAGACGAGCAGTACTTC.

The chain combines TRBV10-1 with TRBJ1-6; TRBD1 aligns across 9 bases. Germline-derived CDR1 and CDR2 are WNHNN and SYGVQD (reference sequence). V shed 2 bases and J 10 bases; nucleotides not matched to a gene: 0. The CDR3 consists of 13 residues. The CDR3 nucleotides read TGCGCCAGCAGTGAGGGGACAGGGTCACCCCTCCACTTT. Protein: CASSEGTGSPLHF.

This clone has more than one count but fewer than ten. The chain is built from TRBV2 and TRBJ2-5, with 8 bases that match TRBD2. This CDR3 has 14 amino acids. J was trimmed by 5 bases and V by 4 bases; bases with no gene match: 6. CDR1 and CDR2 (germline): SNHLY, FYNNEI. The chain's CDR3 is CASSVGRASETQYF. The CDR3 bases are TGTGCCAGCAGTGTCGGGAGGGCCTCTGAGACCCAGTACTTC.